This T cell receptor beta chain was found in a study of cytomegalovirus exposure and HLA in healthy donors. As for the study in general: T cells numbering about 179 million yielded more than 95 million unique TCR beta sequences in an earlier analysis.

13 Jbeta primers and 60 Vbeta primers were used for the PCR. Libraries were prepared by immunoSEQ multiplex PCR; TCRdb keeps only in-frame clonotypes and omits some of them. The sample lists about 200,000 clones, 65% to 85% seen once, with 0.075% to 0.1% in the top ten. The CDR3 loop spans 15 amino acids. Looked up from germline, CDR1 is WNHNN and CDR2 is SYGVQD (reference sequence). Trimming removed 7 bases at V and 3 bases at J, with 15 bases between. This clone has just a few counts. The specimen was PBMCs. The J gene is TRBJ1-4, the V gene TRBV10-1; D remains ambiguous. This sequence originates from a boy younger than 10 in good health and CMV-seronegative. Written as DNA, the CDR3 is TGCGCCAGCATCAGGACGGGGTGGGCTAATGAAAAACTGTTTTTT. This sequence encodes CASIRTGWANEKLFF.